The 27 T cell receptor beta chains reported below all come from one sample, sequenced in a study of T cell repertoires in cytomegalovirus infection. TCRdb recomputed calls from the reads with MiXCR, one row per CDR3 protein. The sample yields approximately 700,000 distinct CDR3 sequences, roughly 35% seen once. The sequenced sample was PBMCs. These receptors were collected from a human donor in good health (CMV status not recorded). Some clones in this sample may be carry-over from other donors' samples.

The J gene is TRBJ1-1, the V gene TRBV12-3 or TRBV12-4; no clear D. V was trimmed by 2 bases and J by 0 bases, leaving 10 bases between them. The CDR3 consists of 15 residues. Written as DNA, the CDR3 is TGTGCCAGCAGTTTAAAAGCATTCATGAACACTGAAGCTTTCTTT. Its protein is CASSLKAFMNTEAFF.

The chain couples TRBV6-1 to TRBJ1-4; no definite D call. CDR3 length equals 15 residues. The V end was cut by 2 bases, the J end by 1 base, with 8 bases between. Germline CDR1 MNHNS, CDR2 SASEGT. The CDR3 coding sequence is TGTGCCAGCAGTGAACGGCACTTAACTAATGAAAAACTGTTTTTT. Its protein is CASSERHLTNEKLFF.

The sample holds one count of this clonotype. Possible read error: a much larger clone is one base away. The chain carries TRBV7-8 and TRBJ2-3, with a weak D call TRBD2 (6 bases). CDR1 and CDR2 from the germline V gene are SGHVS and FQNEAQ. This CDR3 spans 20 amino acids. V was trimmed by 0 bases and J by 0 bases, leaving 22 bases between them. CDR3 sequence (DNA): TGTGCCAGCAGCTTAGCGAGAGGGGCGGGACCGTTGAGTAGCACAGATACGCAGTATTTT. It encodes CASSLARGAGPLSSTDTQYF. The complete variable domain, with remaining parts taken from reference TRBV7-8 and TRBJ2-3, reads GAGVSQSPRYKVAKRGQDVALRCDPISGHVSLFWYQQALGQGPEFLTYFQNEAQLDKSGLPSDRFFAERPEGSVSTLKIQRTQQEDSAVYLCASSLARGAGPLSSTDTQYFGPGTRLTVL.

CDR3 protein: CASSQGFGVGRSSYNSPLHF. CDR3 nucleotides: TGTGCCAGCAGCCAAGGTTTCGGGGTAGGAAGGAGCTCCTATAATTCACCCCTCCACTTT. The chain combines TRBV14 with TRBJ1-6; D is ambiguous. V shed 1 base and J shed 0 bases, with 19 bases lying between them. This CDR3 is 20 amino acids long. The germline V gene has CDR1 SGHDN and CDR2 FVKESK. The variable domain in full, completed from reference TRBV14 and TRBJ1-6, reads EAGVTQFPSHSVIEKGQTVTLRCDPISGHDNLYWYRRVMGKEIKFLLHFVKESKQDESGMPNNRFLAERTGGTYSTLKVQPAELEDSGVYFCASSQGFGVGRSSYNSPLHFGNGTRLTVT.

On this clonotype itself: One base away lies a much larger clone, so this may be a sequencing read error. This chain uses TRBV7-2 with TRBJ2-3; the match to TRBD1 covers 7 bases. Germline CDR1 reads SGHTA; CDR2 reads FQGNSA. CDR3 length: 14 residues. Here the CDR3 reads CASSLHRGQDTHYF. The CDR3 coding sequence is TGTGCCAGCAGCTTACACAGGGGCCAAGATACGCATTATTTT.

The chain combines TRBV28 with TRBJ1-2; no reliable D call. This CDR3 spans 14 amino acids. Per germline, CDR1 MDHEN and CDR2 SYDVKM. Trimming pared 5 bases from V and 0 bases from J, leaving 10 bases between. CDR3 region: CASSRQEANYGYTF. CDR3 bases: TGTGCCAGCAGTCGACAAGAAGCTAACTATGGCTACACCTTC.

This clonotype has only a few counts. This chain joins TRBV29-1 and TRBJ2-7, with D perhaps TRBD1 (5 bases). Per germline, CDR1 SQVTM and CDR2 ANQGSEA. V was shortened by 7 bases and J by 3 bases, with 13 bases between the two germline ends. The CDR3 contains 12 residues. Written as DNA, the CDR3 is TGCAGCGGAAAAGACAGCGACTACGAGCAGTACTTC. This translates into CSGKDSDYEQYF.

This clonotype was observed at least ten times. V usage is TRBV7-2 and J usage is TRBJ1-1, with 9 bases identical to TRBD1. V lost 5 bases to trimming and J lost 6 bases; unmatched junction nucleotides: 7. Germline lookup yields CDR1 SGHTA and CDR2 FQGNSA. The CDR3 length is 14 residues. This CDR3 reads CASSPGTGWAEAFF. In DNA form, the CDR3 reads TGTGCCAGCAGCCCAGGGACAGGGTGGGCTGAAGCTTTCTTT.

The chain couples TRBV7-9 to TRBJ2-5, with 11 bases matching TRBD2. The CDR3 runs 18 residues. V lost 3 bases to trimming and J lost 8 bases; unmatched junction nucleotides: 17. Germline lookup yields CDR1 SEHNR and CDR2 FQNEAQ (reference sequence). CDR3 sequence reads: CASSLGATSGATPETQYF. The CDR3 nucleotides are TGTGCCAGCAGCTTGGGGGCGACTAGCGGGGCTACGCCCGAAACCCAGTACTTC.

CDR3 sequence reads: CASSQFVEQFF. In nucleotides, the CDR3 is TGTGCCAGCTCTCAATTTGTTGAGCAGTTCTTC. The rearrangement links TRBV2 to TRBJ2-1; D uncertain. Trimming shortened V by 8 bases and J by 9 bases, and 11 bases separated the two germline ends. The CDR3 spans 11 residues. The germline CDR1 and CDR2 sequences are SNHLY and FYNNEI.

The chain links TRBV20-1 to TRBJ2-5; the D is unclear. The CDR3 is made up of 14 amino acids. The V end lost 5 bases, the J end lost 5 bases, and 18 bases lay between the germline ends. Looked up from germline, CDR1 is DFQATT and CDR2 is SNEGSKA (reference sequence). DNA for the CDR3: TGCAGTGCTCTCCGGCCAACTACGGCCGAGACCCAGTACTTC. It specifies CSALRPTTAETQYF.

Only a few counts were recorded for this clonotype. The gene calls are TRBV3-1 and TRBJ2-7, with TRBD2 identical over 10 bases. From germline, CDR1 is LGHDT and CDR2 YNNKEL (reference sequence). The CDR3 extends over 15 amino acids. V lost 3 bases and J lost 5; bases outside the gene matches: 7. This CDR3 reads CASSQSGLAGDEQYF. CDR3 bases: TGTGCCAGCAGCCAGAGCGGGCTAGCGGGAGACGAGCAGTACTTC.

Comments on this clonotype: As the CDR3 is not closed by the conserved phenylalanine or tryptophan, this likely results from a read error. The limits of the CDR3 on the DNA are not certain, so only TCRdb's listed CDR3 is given. The rearrangement joins TRBV7-2 to TRBJ2-1; the DNA was not compared with TRBD1, the D call given in the table. The CDR3 is 12 residues long, counting both termini. The germline V gene has CDR1 SGHTA and CDR2 FQGNSA. The CDR3 is CASSHGGGEQLL.

The V call is TRBV7-8, the J call TRBJ2-5, with D perhaps matching TRBD2 (5 bases). Germline V gene data show CDR1 as SGHVS and CDR2 as FQNEAQ. This CDR3 contains 16 residues. Trimming took 5 bases from V and 1 from J, leaving 17 bases between them. The CDR3 DNA reads as TGTGCCAGCAGCCCCAGCGGATTGGTGACCCAAGAGACCCAGTACTTC. Amino acid sequence: CASSPSGLVTQETQYF.

There are a few counts of this clonotype. The J gene is TRBJ2-5, the V gene TRBV28, with 7 bases aligning to TRBD2. The ends lost 6 bases at V and 8 bases at J; junction bases unmatched: 12. The germline V gene has CDR1 MDHEN and CDR2 SYDVKM. CDR3 length: 14 residues. Here the CDR3 DNA reads TGTGCCAGCAGGGAAATGTCAGGGAGGGAAACCCAGTACTTC. Translation gives CASREMSGRETQYF.

To note about this clonotype: This likely comes from a read error, as the CDR3 has no conserved phenylalanine or tryptophan at its end. The DNA is omitted, as the CDR3 cannot be located on it reliably, and the CDR3 follows TCRdb's listing. The rearrangement joins TRBV19 to TRBJ2-5; TRBD1 is the table's D call and was not checked against the DNA. Germline-derived CDR1 and CDR2 are LNHDA and SQIVND (reference sequence). The CDR3 has 15 amino acids, counting both end residues. This CDR3 reads CASSGRGQRRDPVLT.

The V gene is TRBV28, the J gene TRBJ2-5; 7 bases map to TRBD2. J lost 2 bases, V lost 0 bases, and 15 bases had no gene match. The CDR3 is made up of 19 amino acids. Germline CDR1 and CDR2: MDHEN and SYDVKM. CDR3 nucleotides: TGTGCCAGCAGTTTATGGGTCGCCAGGAGCGGGGACTCTCAAGAGACCCAGTACTTC. Protein: CASSLWVARSGDSQETQYF.

This clonotype has ten or more counts. This chain links TRBV7-3 with TRBJ2-1; 8 bases fit TRBD2. Germline CDR1 is SGHTA and CDR2 is FQGTGA. The V and J ends lost 5 bases and 0 bases, in that order; junction bases with no gene match: 3. The CDR3 runs 15 residues. Here the CDR3 DNA reads TGTGCCAGCAGCACCGGGGGGGCCTCCTACAATGAGCAGTTCTTC. This translates into CASSTGGASYNEQFF.

In this sample, this clonotype turned up a few times. The chain is built from TRBV9 and TRBJ1-3; D unresolved. CDR1 is SGDLS, CDR2 YYNGEE, per germline. The CDR3 loop spans 16 amino acids. Trimming took off 3 bases at V and 4 bases at J, with 17 bases between the two ends. The CDR3 loop is CASSGARSTLGNTIYF. For the CDR3, the DNA is TGTGCCAGCAGCGGGGCCCGCAGTACATTGGGAAACACCATATATTTT.

In its sample, this clonotype was seen a few times. The chain recombines TRBV20-1 with TRBJ1-5, with D possibly matching TRBD1 (6 bases). Germline V lookup: CDR1 DFQATT, CDR2 SNEGSKA (reference sequence). CDR3 length: 13 residues. The V gene lost 3 bases and the J gene lost 5 bases, with 11 bases spanning the gap. CDR3 sequence: CSARSAGDQPQHF. Written as DNA, the CDR3 is TGCAGTGCTAGGTCCGCAGGGGATCAGCCCCAGCATTTT.

The chain has TRBV7-6 and TRBJ2-3, with 8 bases that match TRBD2. CDR3 size: 16 residues. V was pared by 8 bases and J by 7 bases, with 17 bases of the junction left unmatched. From germline, CDR1 is SGHVS and CDR2 FNYEAQ. CDR3 residues: CASALGRGGRTNTQYF. Here the CDR3 DNA reads TGTGCCAGCGCCCTAGGGCGCGGCGGGAGGACGAATACGCAGTATTTT.

This rearrangement joins TRBV12-3 or TRBV12-4 to TRBJ2-5; TRBD2 matches at 8 bases. This CDR3 comprises 15 residues. J was trimmed by 1 base and V by 3 bases; bases with no gene match: 4. The CDR3 region has the DNA TGTGCCAGCAGTTTTTTGCTAGCGGGCCAAGAGACCCAGTACTTC. Protein: CASSFLLAGQETQYF.

This chain joins TRBV9 and TRBJ2-5; D unresolved. This CDR3 has 12 residues. Germline CDR1 and CDR2: SGDLS and YYNGEE. Trimming stripped 3 bases from V and 5 bases from J, with 8 bases between. The CDR3 sequence is CASSDETETQYF. CDR3 in DNA: TGTGCCAGCAGCGACGAGACGGAGACCCAGTACTTC.

This sequence joins TRBV7-2 and TRBJ2-1, with D perhaps TRBD2 (6 bases). There are 16 residues in the CDR3. V dropped 5 bases and J dropped 3 bases, with 17 bases sitting between them. In germline, CDR1 is SGHTA, CDR2 FQGNSA. The CDR3 DNA reads as TGTGCCAGCAGCCGAGGTCGGGAGTCGATCTACAATGAGCAGTTCTTC. Protein: CASSRGRESIYNEQFF.

This clonotype was counted ten times or more. The gene calls are TRBV27 and TRBJ1-6; D is undetermined. Germline CDR1 is MNHEY and CDR2 is SMNVEV (reference sequence). This CDR3 is 15 amino acids long. V lost 2 bases and J 0 bases, leaving 5 bases between the germline ends. The CDR3 sequence: CASSLVSSYNSPLHF. CDR3 sequence (DNA): TGTGCCAGCAGTTTAGTCAGCTCCTATAATTCACCCCTCCACTTT.

This clonotype was recorded at least ten times. The V gene is TRBV7-8, the J gene TRBJ2-2, with D tentatively TRBD1 or TRBD2 (6 bases each). This CDR3 is built from 15 residues. The V and J ends lost 2 bases and 7 bases respectively, with 14 bases between them. Germline loops: CDR1 SGHVS, CDR2 FQNEAQ. In nucleotides, the CDR3 is TGTGCCAGCAGCTTAAACCCCAGGGGAGGCGGGGAGCTGTTTTTT. Encoded protein: CASSLNPRGGGELFF.

This clonotype showed up just a few times. Here the CDR3 DNA reads TGTGCCAGCAGTTCCGGGACCAGCTCCTACAATGAGCAGTTCTTC. The encoded protein is CASSSGTSSYNEQFF. The chain couples TRBV6-4 to TRBJ2-1, with D tentatively TRBD1 or TRBD2 (5 bases each). V lost 5 bases and J 0 bases, leaving 11 bases between the germline ends. Per germline, CDR1 MRHNA and CDR2 SNTAGT. The CDR3 has 15 amino acids.